This TCR beta chain was obtained from a study of metastatic and nonmetastatic thyroid tumors. Study at large: Repertoires from malignant and benign thyroid patients were compared across blood and tumor or nodule tissue. Findings and caveats of the study: It was reported that TCR beta diversity was significantly higher in malignant thyroid tumors than benign nodules, in blood and tumor.

This clone was found many times. Antigen unknown. The CDR3 runs to 13 residues. Germline loops: CDR1 SGHRS, CDR2 YFSETQ. V shed 3 bases and J shed 0 bases, with 6 bases lying between them. No treatment had been given to any patient before thyroid surgery. In the study's own analysis: The distant-metastasis classifier for papillary thyroid cancer was built from CDR3 differences across clinicopathological groups. TCRdb re-clonotyped the PCR reads through MiXCR. TCRdb's processing, not the authors' own work, is the source of the V and J calls. The sample holds roughly 33,000 clones, roughly a sixth seen once.

The V gene is TRBV5-1, the J gene TRBJ1-1; no definite D call. The sequenced sample was blood. This receptor was identified in a male donor with papillary thyroid cancer or a benign thyroid nodule (not recorded which). Some clones in this sample may be carry-over from other donors' samples. The CDR3 reads CASSSLVNTEAFF. The DNA for the CDR3 is TGCGCCAGCAGCTCGCTCGTGAACACTGAAGCTTTCTTT.